This entry is about one TCR beta chain. The same CDR3 can be traced to other DNA sequences in this sample. Libraries were prepared by immunoSEQ multiplex PCR; TCRdb keeps only in-frame clonotypes and omits some of them. The sample consists of around 300,000 clones, approximately 90% of them appearing once. This entry belongs to a study of cytomegalovirus exposure and HLA in healthy donors. Germline V gene data show CDR1 as MNHEY and CDR2 as SVGAGI. Trimming took off 2 bases at V and 2 bases at J, with 3 bases between the two ends. The CDR3 spans 13 residues. Sequencing was done on a sample of PBMCs. The gene calls are TRBV6-5 and TRBJ2-2; no definite D call. The origin of this receptor is a woman aged 30 to 39 in good health and CMV-seropositive. The CDR3 nucleotides are TGTGCCAGCAGTTACCCAAACACCGGGGAGCTGTTTTTT. It encodes CASSYPNTGELFF.